These T cell receptor beta chains were read from a single sample in a study of response to subunit inactivated influenza vaccine. TCRdb reprocessed the RT-PCR reads with MiXCR, giving one entry per CDR3 protein. The table includes 150,000 to 200,000 distinct CDR3 sequences, roughly 12% detected once. The same sample was also used in a study of T cells expressing NK-cell markers.

Sequencing used CD8+ T cells sorted from PBMCs, obtained 12 days after vaccination. Receptors originate from a man aged 45-65 years who received an inactivated influenza vaccine. Each CDR3 is given with its conserved first and last residue. D genes are given only for firm matches. Size is stated for part of the rows, as once, few or many counts, or as a class when the clone is expanded.

J gene: TRBJ2-6
D gene: .
clone size: .
V gene: TRBV7-9
CDR3 DNA: TGTGCCAGCAGCTTAGTTTACTCTGGGGCCAACGTCCTGACTTTC
CDR3 protein: CASSLVYSGANVLTF

J gene: TRBJ2-5
D gene: .
clone size: many
V gene: TRBV4-1
CDR3 DNA: TGCGCCAGCAGCCAAGATTTCGGCAGCCAAGAGACCCAGTACTTC
CDR3 protein: CASSQDFGSQETQYF

J gene: TRBJ2-5
D gene: TRBD1
clone size: few
V gene: TRBV24-1
CDR3 DNA: TGTGCCACCGGTTACAGACCGGGACAGGGACAAGAGACCCAGTACTTC
CDR3 protein: CATGYRPGQGQETQYF

J gene: TRBJ2-7
D gene: .
clone size: few
V gene: TRBV2
CDR3 DNA: TGTGCCAGCAGTGAAAGCCCCCCAGGCTACGAGCAGTACTTC
CDR3 protein: CASSESPPGYEQYF

J gene: TRBJ2-5
D gene: TRBD2
clone size: .
V gene: TRBV7-6
CDR3 DNA: TGTGCCAGCAGCGAGACTAGCGGGGACTCTCAAGAGACCCAGTACTTC
CDR3 protein: CASSETSGDSQETQYF

J gene: TRBJ2-3
D gene: TRBD2
clone size: few
V gene: TRBV28
CDR3 DNA: TGTGCCAGCACACAACTAGCGTCCCGCCCGGAAGATACGCAGTATTTT
CDR3 protein: CASTQLASRPEDTQYF

J gene: TRBJ2-3
D gene: .
clone size: many
V gene: TRBV12-3/TRBV12-4
CDR3 DNA: TGTGCCAGCAGACCGACAGGTGAGGGCACAGATACGCAGTATTTT
CDR3 protein: CASRPTGEGTDTQYF

J gene: TRBJ2-5
D gene: .
clone size: .
V gene: TRBV3-1
CDR3 DNA: TGTGCCAGCAGCCAAGCAGGTGTTCAAGAGACCCAGTACTTC
CDR3 protein: CASSQAGVQETQYF

J gene: TRBJ2-7
D gene: .
clone size: .
V gene: TRBV27
CDR3 DNA: TGTGCCAGCAGTTTAGCCGGGACCATGACCCCCCACGAGCAGTACTTC
CDR3 protein: CASSLAGTMTPHEQYF

J gene: TRBJ2-1
D gene: .
clone size: once
V gene: TRBV11-1
CDR3 DNA: TGTGCCAGCACCCAGAGGAGGGGGCGGTACAATGAGCAGTTCTTC
CDR3 protein: CASTQRRGRYNEQFF

J gene: TRBJ2-3
D gene: .
clone size: many
V gene: TRBV4-1
CDR3 DNA: TGCGCCAGCAGCCAAGTGGGTAACGCAGATACGCAGTATTTT
CDR3 protein: CASSQVGNADTQYF

J gene: TRBJ2-7
D gene: .
clone size: few
V gene: TRBV10-3
CDR3 DNA: TGTGCCATCAGTGACCCGGCGAGGGAATCCTACAGCTCCTACGAGCAGTACTTC
CDR3 protein: CAISDPARESYSSYEQYF

J gene: TRBJ2-7
D gene: .
clone size: .
V gene: TRBV10-3
CDR3 DNA: TGTGCCATCAGTGAGTCTGGGACCGCAGCCTACGAGCAGTACTTC
CDR3 protein: CAISESGTAAYEQYF

J gene: TRBJ2-7
D gene: TRBD2
clone size: few
V gene: TRBV4-2
CDR3 DNA: TGTGCCAGCAGCCAAGAGAGCCTAGCGGGGGGAAGGATGGACGAGCAGTACTTC
CDR3 protein: CASSQESLAGGRMDEQYF

J gene: TRBJ2-3
D gene: .
clone size: .
V gene: TRBV29-1
CDR3 DNA: TGCAGCGTTGTTTTGGCAGGGCCAGATACGCAGTATTTT
CDR3 protein: CSVVLAGPDTQYF

J gene: TRBJ2-7
D gene: .
clone size: .
V gene: TRBV4-1
CDR3 DNA: TGCGCCAGCAGCCAACGAGAGGAGGCCTACGAGCAGTACTTC
CDR3 protein: CASSQREEAYEQYF

J gene: TRBJ2-7
D gene: .
clone size: .
V gene: TRBV2
CDR3 DNA: TGTGCCAGCGCCCTCGAGGGGGTGTACGAGCAGTACTTC
CDR3 protein: CASALEGVYEQYF

J gene: TRBJ2-4
D gene: .
clone size: .
V gene: TRBV7-8
CDR3 DNA: TGTGCCAGCAGCCCCCTAGGAGTAGCCAAAAACATTCAGTACTTC
CDR3 protein: CASSPLGVAKNIQYF

J gene: TRBJ2-7
D gene: TRBD2
clone size: many
V gene: TRBV29-1
CDR3 DNA: TGCAGCGCCACAGGCCGCGGGGGGGCCTACTACGAGCAGTACTTC
CDR3 protein: CSATGRGGAYYEQYF

J gene: TRBJ2-7
D gene: .
clone size: few
V gene: TRBV4-3
CDR3 DNA: TGCGCCAGCAGCCAAGATCAGGGTAAGGGCTCCTACGAGCAGTACTTC
CDR3 protein: CASSQDQGKGSYEQYF

J gene: TRBJ2-7
D gene: .
clone size: .
V gene: TRBV20-1
CDR3 DNA: TGCAGTGCTAGTCCCGTGGGATACGAGCAGTACTTC
CDR3 protein: CSASPVGYEQYF

J gene: TRBJ2-7
D gene: TRBD2
clone size: few
V gene: TRBV29-1
CDR3 DNA: TGCAGCGTTGAAGGAGTTCCGGGACTAGCGGGGGCGGGACTCTACGAGCAGTACTTC
CDR3 protein: CSVEGVPGLAGAGLYEQYF

J gene: TRBJ2-1
D gene: .
clone size: .
V gene: TRBV24-1
CDR3 DNA: TGTGCCACCAGTGATTGGGTAGGGCAGGGCTCCTACAATGAGCAGTTCTTC
CDR3 protein: CATSDWVGQGSYNEQFF

J gene: TRBJ2-5
D gene: .
clone size: few
V gene: TRBV27
CDR3 DNA: TGTGCCAGCAGTTTACTGGGGCCGGGACAAACAGAGACCCAGTACTTC
CDR3 protein: CASSLLGPGQTETQYF

J gene: TRBJ2-6
D gene: TRBD1
clone size: .
V gene: TRBV18
CDR3 DNA: TGTGCCAGCTCACCCTACGGGACAGCTGGGGCCAACGTCCTGACTTTC
CDR3 protein: CASSPYGTAGANVLTF

J gene: TRBJ2-1
D gene: TRBD2
clone size: many
V gene: TRBV7-9
CDR3 DNA: TGTGCCAGCAGCGCCAAGACTAGCGGAGCATACAATGAGCAGTTCTTC
CDR3 protein: CASSAKTSGAYNEQFF

J gene: TRBJ2-1
D gene: .
clone size: few
V gene: TRBV28
CDR3 DNA: TGTGCCAGCAGTTTAGGGCTAGCGAAGATCTACAATGAGCAGTTCTTC
CDR3 protein: CASSLGLAKIYNEQFF

J gene: TRBJ2-2
D gene: .
clone size: many
V gene: TRBV6-2/TRBV6-3
CDR3 DNA: TGTGCCAGCTCCAACGAGGGACTCAACACCGGGGAGCTGTTTTTT
CDR3 protein: CASSNEGLNTGELFF

J gene: TRBJ1-5
D gene: .
clone size: .
V gene: TRBV6-2/TRBV6-3
CDR3 DNA: TGTGCCAGCAATTCGGACAGACCAGGCAATCAGCCCCAGCATTTT
CDR3 protein: CASNSDRPGNQPQHF

J gene: TRBJ2-1
D gene: .
clone size: many
V gene: TRBV29-1
CDR3 DNA: TGCAGCGTCCTCAAGCCGGGGGGCGCGGTAAGTGAGCAGTTCTTC
CDR3 protein: CSVLKPGGAVSEQFF

J gene: TRBJ2-1
D gene: TRBD2
clone size: many
V gene: TRBV20-1
CDR3 DNA: TGCAGTGCTCCCGGGACTAGCGTCTTTAGTGAGCAGTTCTTC
CDR3 protein: CSAPGTSVFSEQFF

J gene: TRBJ2-3
D gene: TRBD2
clone size: .
V gene: TRBV12-3/TRBV12-4
CDR3 DNA: TGTGCCAGCAGTTTTCCTAGCGGGAGAATGGATACGCAGTATTTT
CDR3 protein: CASSFPSGRMDTQYF